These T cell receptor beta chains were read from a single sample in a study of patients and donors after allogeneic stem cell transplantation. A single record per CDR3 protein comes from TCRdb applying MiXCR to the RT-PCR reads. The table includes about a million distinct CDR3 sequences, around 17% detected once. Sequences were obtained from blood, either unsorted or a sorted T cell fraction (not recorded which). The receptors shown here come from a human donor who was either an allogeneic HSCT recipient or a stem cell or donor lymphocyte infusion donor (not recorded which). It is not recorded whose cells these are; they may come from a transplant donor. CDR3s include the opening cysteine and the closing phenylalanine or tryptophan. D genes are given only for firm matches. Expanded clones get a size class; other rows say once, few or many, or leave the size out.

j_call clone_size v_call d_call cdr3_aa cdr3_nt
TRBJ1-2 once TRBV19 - CASSIGSQGHGGGYTF TGTGCCAGTAGTATAGGCTCACAGGGCCATGGCGGTGGCTACACCTTC
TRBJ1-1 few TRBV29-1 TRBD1 CSVEGQMNTEAFF TGCAGCGTTGAGGGACAGATGAACACTGAAGCTTTCTTT
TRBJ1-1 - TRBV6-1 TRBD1 CASSRDRAPTPNTEAFF TGTGCCAGCAGTCGGGACAGAGCTCCTACTCCGAACACTGAAGCTTTCTTT
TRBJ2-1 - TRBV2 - CASFDEQFF TGTGCCAGCTTCGATGAGCAGTTCTTC
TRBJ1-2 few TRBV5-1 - CASSLETPNNGYTF TGCGCCAGCAGCTTGGAGACACCCAATAATGGCTACACCTTC
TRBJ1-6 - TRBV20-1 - CSAREMVPGLRFNSPLHF TGCAGTGCTAGAGAGATGGTCCCCGGATTGCGTTTCAATTCACCCCTCCACTTT
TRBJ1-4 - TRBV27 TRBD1 CASRFRGTGEKLFF TGTGCCAGCAGATTCCGCGGGACAGGTGAAAAACTGTTTTTT
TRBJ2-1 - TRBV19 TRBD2 CASSIVVGGSYNEQFF TGTGCCAGTAGTATAGTTGTCGGGGGGTCCTACAATGAGCAGTTCTTC
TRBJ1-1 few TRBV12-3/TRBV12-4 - CASSPTGQVGTEAFF TGTGCCAGCAGCCCCACCGGTCAGGTCGGGACTGAAGCTTTCTTT
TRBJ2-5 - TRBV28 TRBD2 CASSSRLAGGTLETQYF TGTGCCAGCAGTTCTAGACTAGCGGGAGGAACTTTGGAGACCCAGTACTTC
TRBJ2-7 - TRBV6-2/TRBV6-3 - CASSYGVSYYEQYF TGTGCCAGCAGTTACGGCGTCAGTTACTACGAGCAGTACTTC